This T cell receptor (beta chain) was identified in a study of Graves' ophthalmopathy and Graves' hyperthyroidism. Study summary: A follow-up of 18 months without ophthalmopathy meant that hyperthyroidism was stable.

Study outcomes and limitations: A majority of expanded thyroid clonotypes exceeding 0.001 frequency were likewise present in blood.

New diagnoses, under 2 months' duration, and ages 18 to 65 characterized the hyperthyroidism patients. Investigators amplified TCR beta CDR3 regions from RNA transcripts. Scientists carried out first-round RT-PCR using HTBI primers and then a second-round multiplex PCR. TCRdb reanalysed the multiplex PCR reads using MiXCR and keeps one entry per CDR3 protein. The repertoire includes about 590,000 distinct CDR3 sequences, about two fifths of them detected once, and around 4.6% sits in the top ten. Turning to this clonotype: Its target is not known.

CDR1 is SEHNR and CDR2 is FQNEAQ in the germline V gene (reference sequence). V gave up 5 bases and J gave up 7 bases; unmatched junction bases: 5. The CDR3 spans 13 residues. The chain couples TRBV7-9 to TRBJ1-3; 7 bases fit TRBD1. This TCR derives from an adult man with Graves' hyperthyroidism. Sequencing input: peripheral blood or thyroid tissue (not recorded which). Written as DNA, the CDR3 is TGTGCCAGCAGCCCAGGGGGGTCGAACACCATATATTTT. It encodes CASSPGGSNTIYF. Drawing the rest from reference TRBV7-9 and TRBJ1-3, the complete variable domain is DTGVSQNPRHKITKRGQNVTFRCDPISEHNRLYWYRQTLGQGPEFLTYFQNEAQLEKSRLLSDRFSAERPKGSFSTLEIQRTEQGDSAMYLCASSPGGSNTIYFGEGSWLTVV.